This TCR beta chain was obtained from a study of a mutant IDH1 vaccine in newly diagnosed glioma. Across the study: A 62.5% male, approximately 38% female split and a mean age of approximately 38 years characterized treated patients. Visit V12 was scheduled at week 35 and visit V13 at week 47.

A word on this clone: Its target is not known.

Broader study findings: The authors found pseudoprogression apparently unrelated to changes in top peripheral T cell clonotypes.

As for time point: week 47, end of study. Every single dose of the vaccine, 300 ug of mutant IDH1 20-mer peptide, came with topical imiquimod. TCRdb's table, derived via immunoSEQ multiplex PCR, lists solely in-frame clones and lacks some. Of 35,000 to 45,000 clones detected, roughly 82% appear once; the ten largest clones hold 8.9%. Germline lookup yields CDR1 SGHDT and CDR2 YYEEEE. There are 13 residues in the CDR3. V lost 0 bases, J lost 6 bases, and 9 bases lay in between. Sequenced material: PBMCs, taken from a glioma patient whose treatment included an IDH1 peptide vaccine. The V and J genes are TRBV5-6 and TRBJ1-2, with D perhaps matching TRBD1 (5 bases). The receptor's source is a man aged 35-49 years with glioma. CDR3 DNA sequence: TGTGCCAGCAGCTTGGTGGCAGGGAATGGCTACACCTTC. Amino acid sequence: CASSLVAGNGYTF.